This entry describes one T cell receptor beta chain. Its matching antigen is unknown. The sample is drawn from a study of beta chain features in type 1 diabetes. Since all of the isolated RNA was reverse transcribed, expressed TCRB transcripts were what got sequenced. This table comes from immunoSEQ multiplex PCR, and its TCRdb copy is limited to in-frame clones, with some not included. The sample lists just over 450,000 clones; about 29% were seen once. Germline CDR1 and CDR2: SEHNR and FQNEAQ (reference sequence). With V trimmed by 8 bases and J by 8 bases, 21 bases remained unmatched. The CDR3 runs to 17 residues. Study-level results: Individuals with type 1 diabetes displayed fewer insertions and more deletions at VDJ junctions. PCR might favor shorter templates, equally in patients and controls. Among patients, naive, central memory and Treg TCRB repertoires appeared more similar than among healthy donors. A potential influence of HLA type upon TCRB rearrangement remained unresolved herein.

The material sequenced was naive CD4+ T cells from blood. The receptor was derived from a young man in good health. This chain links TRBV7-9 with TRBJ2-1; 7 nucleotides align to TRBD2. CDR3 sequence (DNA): TGTGCCAGCGACTCCGGGTACGGAGCGGGAAGTAAGGATGAGCAGTTCTTC. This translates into CASDSGYGAGSKDEQFF. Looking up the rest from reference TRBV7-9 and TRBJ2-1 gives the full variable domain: DTGVSQNPRHKITKRGQNVTFRCDPISEHNRLYWYRQTLGQGPEFLTYFQNEAQLEKSRLLSDRFSAERPKGSFSTLEIQRTEQGDSAMYLCASDSGYGAGSKDEQFFGPGTRLTVL.